The 22 T cell receptor beta chains below all came from one sample that was sequenced in a study of identifying expanded T cells in peripheral blood. This table comes from immunoSEQ multiplex PCR, and its TCRdb copy is limited to in-frame clones, with some not included. The sample lists some 130,000 clones, 65% to 90% seen once, with about 8% in the top ten. The sample comprised blood. The source is a person aged 18 to 75 in good health.

This clone was counted only a few times. The chain links TRBV16 to TRBJ1-2, with D hard to call. The germline V gene has CDR1 KGHSY and CDR2 FQNENV. CDR3 length equals 14 residues. V lost 0 bases, J lost 4 bases, and 9 bases lay in between. The DNA for the CDR3 is TGTGCCAGCAGCCAATCGCCGGGCCTCTATGGCTACACCTTC. Protein sequence: CASSQSPGLYGYTF.

The chain has TRBV18 and TRBJ2-3; 10 bases agree with TRBD1. The CDR3 extends over 15 amino acids. Trimming at V came to 0 bases and at J to 4 bases, leaving 1 base not matched to a gene. Germline V lookup: CDR1 KGHSH, CDR2 LQKENI. CDR3: CASSPPTGGADTQYF. CDR3 DNA sequence: TGTGCCAGCTCACCACCGACAGGGGGCGCAGATACGCAGTATTTT.

The chain joins TRBV27 to TRBJ1-5; no definite D call. CDR1 MNHEY and CDR2 SMNVEV come from the germline V gene (reference sequence). V gave up 4 bases and J gave up 4 bases, with 8 bases separating them. This CDR3 has 13 amino acids. In DNA, the CDR3 is TGTGCCAGCAGTTCGAAACCAAATCAGCCCCAGCATTTT. It yields the protein CASSSKPNQPQHF.

The rearrangement uses TRBV19 and TRBJ2-2, with 16 bases fitting TRBD2. The length of the CDR3 is 16 residues. J gave up 5 bases and V 6 bases, and 3 bases lay outside the gene matches. Germline V lookup: CDR1 LNHDA, CDR2 SQIVND (reference sequence). The chain's CDR3 is CASRGLAGGYTGELFF. The CDR3 DNA follows: TGTGCCAGTAGGGGACTAGCGGGAGGGTATACCGGGGAGCTGTTTTTT. The entire variable domain, with the rest obtained from reference TRBV19 and TRBJ2-2, is as follows: DGGITQSPKYLFRKEGQNVTLSCEQNLNHDAMYWYRQDPGQGLRLIYYSQIVNDFQKGDIAEGYSVSREKKESFPLTVTSAQKNPTAFYLCASRGLAGGYTGELFFGEGSRLTVL.

This clone is a singleton in its sample. V is TRBV2 and J is TRBJ2-7; TRBD1 is a possible D gene (5 bases). The V and J ends lost 2 bases and 0 bases respectively, with 11 bases between them. This CDR3 region has 15 residues. The germline V gene encodes CDR1 SNHLY and CDR2 FYNNEI. The CDR3 nucleotides are TGTGCCAGCAGTGAACGGACACCTAGCTCCTACGAGCAGTACTTC. It codes for CASSERTPSSYEQYF.

This chain uses TRBV5-1 with TRBJ1-1; TRBD1 is a possible D gene (5 bases). Per germline, CDR1 SGHRS and CDR2 YFSETQ. V shed 1 base and J shed 1 base, with 20 bases lying between them. The CDR3 extends over 18 amino acids. Here the CDR3 DNA reads TGCGCCAGCAGCTTGCGGGCGGGATTCGGCGGGACGAACACTGAAGCTTTCTTT. Residues: CASSLRAGFGGTNTEAFF.

The rearrangement links TRBV27 to TRBJ2-5; 8 nucleotides line up with TRBD1. This CDR3 is built from 13 residues. Germline lookup yields CDR1 MNHEY and CDR2 SMNVEV (reference sequence). Germline trimming cut 4 bases from V and 5 bases from J; bases unmatched to any gene: 3. The CDR3 DNA reads TGTGCCAGCAGTTCGGACAGGGTGGAGACCCAGTACTTC. Its translation: CASSSDRVETQYF.

The rearrangement uses TRBV19 and TRBJ1-6, with TRBD1 matching over 7 bases. Germline V gene sequence: CDR1 LNHDA, CDR2 SQIVND (reference sequence). Germline trimming cut 6 bases from V and 0 bases from J; bases unmatched to any gene: 14. The CDR3 totals 19 residues. The CDR3 region has the DNA TGTGCCAGTAGCCAAAACCGGGCAGGGGGAAGCTCCTATAATTCACCCCTCCACTTT. Translated, it gives CASSQNRAGGSSYNSPLHF.

CDR3 sequence reads: CASSLWEGVNTEAFF. DNA of the CDR3: TGTGCCAGCAGTTTATGGGAGGGGGTGAACACTGAAGCTTTCTTT. The rearrangement links TRBV28 to TRBJ1-1; TRBD1 might be the D (6 bases). V was pared by 0 bases and J by 0 bases, with 8 bases between. The CDR3 totals 15 residues. The V gene's germline CDR1 is MDHEN and CDR2 SYDVKM.

The chain couples TRBV5-1 to TRBJ2-5, with TRBD2 matching 14 bases. The CDR3 has 16 residues. CDR1 SGHRS and CDR2 YFSETQ come from the germline V gene. The J segment lost 3 bases and the V segment lost 4 bases, leaving 5 bases of the junction unmatched. CDR3 amino acids: CASSRGTSGGEETQYF. CDR3 coding DNA: TGCGCCAGCAGCCGCGGGACTAGCGGGGGTGAAGAGACCCAGTACTTC.

The chain carries TRBV27 and TRBJ2-3, with D uncertain. Per germline, CDR1 MNHEY and CDR2 SMNVEV (reference sequence). The V and J ends lost 2 bases and 0 bases respectively, with 6 bases between them. The CDR3 has 14 amino acids. The CDR3 sequence is CASSLQDSTDTQYF. Written as DNA, the CDR3 is TGTGCCAGCAGTTTACAGGATAGCACAGATACGCAGTATTTT.

This clone appeared a few times. The chain combines TRBV7-7 with TRBJ2-5, with 7 bases lining up with TRBD2. This CDR3 contains 15 residues. The junction had 8 bases not matched to a gene; V was cut back by 5 bases and J by 2 bases. Germline CDR1 is SSHAT and CDR2 is FNYEAQ (reference sequence). CDR3 bases: TGTGCCAGCAGCGTGTCAACGGGGGGTCAAGAGACCCAGTACTTC. Translation gives CASSVSTGGQETQYF.

V usage is TRBV29-1 and J usage is TRBJ1-1, with D maybe TRBD1 (5 bases). CDR3 length: 14 residues. Germline CDR1 is SQVTM and CDR2 is ANQGSEA. Trimming removed 2 bases from V and 5 bases from J, with 15 bases in between. The CDR3 here is CSVEKQASGTEAFF. CDR3 coding DNA: TGCAGCGTTGAAAAACAGGCTAGTGGTACTGAAGCTTTCTTT.

This clone has a single count. The chain is built from TRBV7-9 and TRBJ2-7, with 14 bases fitting TRBD2. The germline V gene encodes CDR1 SEHNR and CDR2 FQNEAQ (reference sequence). This CDR3 spans 15 amino acids. The J segment lost 2 bases and the V segment lost 5 bases, leaving 2 bases of the junction unmatched. As DNA, the CDR3 is TGTGCCAGCAGCACGGGACTAGCGGGAGCCTACGAGCAGTACTTC. This gives the protein CASSTGLAGAYEQYF.

The chain couples TRBV29-1 to TRBJ2-2, with D perhaps assigned TRBD1 or TRBD2 (5 bases each). Trimming pared 4 bases from V and 7 bases from J, leaving 16 bases between. Germline CDR1 reads SQVTM; CDR2 reads ANQGSEA. There are 14 residues in the CDR3. CDR3: CSVVRGQGVGELFF. CDR3 in DNA: TGCAGCGTTGTGCGAGGGCAGGGCGTCGGGGAGCTGTTTTTT.

This chain connects TRBV7-3 to TRBJ1-6; no reliable D call. This CDR3 is 13 amino acids long. Deletions cut 2 bases from V and 7 bases from J, with 6 bases between. Germline V lookup: CDR1 SGHTA, CDR2 FQGTGA. CDR3: CASSLGENSPLHF. The CDR3 coding sequence is TGTGCCAGCAGCTTAGGGGAAAATTCACCCCTCCACTTT.

V is TRBV6-1 and J is TRBJ2-7; D is unclear. This CDR3 spans 12 amino acids. Deletions cut 0 bases from V and 10 bases from J, with 10 bases between. The germline V gene encodes CDR1 MNHNS and CDR2 SASEGT. DNA of the CDR3: TGTGCCAGCAGTGAAGCGCTACTCTTACAGTACTTC. Translating gives CASSEALLLQYF.

The chain joins TRBV25-1 to TRBJ2-6; D is tentatively TRBD1 or TRBD2 (5 bases each). The CDR3 is 17 residues long. CDR1 is MGHDK, CDR2 SYGVNS, per germline. Trimming took 8 bases from V and 0 from J, leaving 17 bases between them. CDR3 sequence: CASLAGTDVSGANVLTF. The CDR3 DNA reads as TGTGCCAGCCTAGCCGGGACGGATGTCTCTGGGGCCAACGTCCTGACTTTC. The full variable domain, its missing parts supplied by reference TRBV25-1 and TRBJ2-6, is EADIYQTPRYLVIGTGKKITLECSQTMGHDKMYWYQQDPGMELHLIHYSYGVNSTEKGDLSSESTVSRIRTEHFPLTLESARPSHTSQYLCASLAGTDVSGANVLTFGAGSRLTVL.

The gene calls are TRBV11-2 and TRBJ2-3, with TRBD2 identical over 7 bases. The CDR3 length is 17 residues. V lost 1 base to trimming and J lost 0 bases; unmatched junction nucleotides: 7. Germline assignment: CDR1 SGHAT and CDR2 FQNNGV. The CDR3, as DNA: TGTGCCAGCAGCTTAGGGGCCGGGGGGACTAGCACAGATACGCAGTATTTT. This codes for CASSLGAGGTSTDTQYF.

V is TRBV7-2 and J is TRBJ1-1; TRBD1 might be the D (5 bases). The CDR3 is 14 amino acids. The V gene's germline CDR1 is SGHTA and CDR2 FQGNSA. V dropped 3 bases and J dropped 1 base, with 9 bases sitting between them. CDR3 nucleotides: TGTGCCAGCAGCTTTGGGCAGGGGAACACTGAAGCTTTCTTT. Translating gives CASSFGQGNTEAFF.

The chain has TRBV7-3 and TRBJ2-1, with 13 bases lining up with TRBD2. CDR3 length: 15 residues. The germline gives CDR1 SGHTA, CDR2 FQGTGA. V was clipped by 5 bases and J by 7 bases; unmatched bases: 5. The chain's CDR3 is CASSPWTSGSNEQFF. CDR3 sequence (DNA): TGTGCCAGCAGCCCCTGGACTAGCGGGAGTAATGAGCAGTTCTTC.

The chain links TRBV4-2 to TRBJ1-5; D call uncertain. The V and J ends lost 0 bases and 2 bases respectively, with 11 bases between them. Germline assignment: CDR1 LGHNA and CDR2 YNFKEQ. The length of the CDR3 is 16 residues. CDR3 in DNA: TGTGCCAGCAGCCAAGATAGTGGTTACGGCAATCAGCCCCAGCATTTT. Translated, it gives CASSQDSGYGNQPQHF.